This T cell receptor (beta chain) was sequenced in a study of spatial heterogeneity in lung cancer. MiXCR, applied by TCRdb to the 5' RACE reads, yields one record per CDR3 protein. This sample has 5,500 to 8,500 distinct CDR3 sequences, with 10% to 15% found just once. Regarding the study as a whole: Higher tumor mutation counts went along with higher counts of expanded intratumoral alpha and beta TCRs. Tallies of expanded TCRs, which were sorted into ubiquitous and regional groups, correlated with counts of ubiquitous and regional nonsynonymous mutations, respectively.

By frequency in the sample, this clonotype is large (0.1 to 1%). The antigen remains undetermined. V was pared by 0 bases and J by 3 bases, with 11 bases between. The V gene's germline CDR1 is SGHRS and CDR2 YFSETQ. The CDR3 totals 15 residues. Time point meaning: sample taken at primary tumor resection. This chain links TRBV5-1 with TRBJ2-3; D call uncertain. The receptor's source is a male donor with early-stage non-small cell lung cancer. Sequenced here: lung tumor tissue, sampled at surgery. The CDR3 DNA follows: TGCGCCAGCAGCTTGGAGGCTCGAAAGACAGATACGCAGTATTTT. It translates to CASSLEARKTDTQYF.